The 32 T cell receptor beta chains listed next were all sequenced from one sample in a study of beta chain features in type 1 diabetes. What was sequenced were expressed TCRB transcripts, since all of the isolated RNA had been reverse transcribed. Clones were sequenced by immunoSEQ multiplex PCR, and TCRdb holds only the in-frame ones, with some missing. In the table there are hundreds of thousands of clones, about 14% of which are singletons. Sequencing was performed on naive CD4+ T cells from blood. The receptors derive from a man aged 18 to 29 in good health.

The rearrangement joins TRBV6-5 to TRBJ1-2, with D hard to call. The CDR3 runs to 13 residues. Germline V gives CDR1 MNHEY, CDR2 SVGAGI. V was clipped by 5 bases and J by 6 bases, with 13 bases between them. The CDR3, as DNA: TGTGCCAGCAGTGAATTGCGGCGGAATGGCTACACCTTC. Its translation: CASSELRRNGYTF.

This chain joins TRBV4-2 and TRBJ1-2, with TRBD1 as a possible D gene (5 bases). Germline-derived CDR1 and CDR2 are LGHNA and YNFKEQ. This CDR3 is 13 amino acids long. V lost 1 base, J lost 8 bases, and 11 bases lay in between. Here the CDR3 DNA reads TGTGCCAGCAGCCAAGTGGGGGGAGGAGGCTACACCTTC. It is translated as CASSQVGGGGYTF.

The rearrangement joins TRBV27 to TRBJ2-3; D not certain. With 3 bases removed from V and 6 bases from J, the gap between germline ends came to 7 bases. The germline V gene encodes CDR1 MNHEY and CDR2 SMNVEV (reference sequence). The CDR3 sequence is 12 residues long. The CDR3 coding sequence is TGTGCCAGCAGTTTCTTCCGGGATACGCAGTATTTT. Translating it yields CASSFFRDTQYF.

The chain is built from TRBV6-4 and TRBJ1-2; 8 nucleotides align to TRBD1. CDR1 MRHNA and CDR2 SNTAGT come from the germline V gene. The V segment lost 3 bases and the J segment 5 bases; nucleotides outside the gene matches: 8. The CDR3 extends over 15 amino acids. DNA for the CDR3: TGTGCCAGCAGTGAAACGTCAGGGGGCGCTTATGGCTACACCTTC. It specifies CASSETSGGAYGYTF.

The J gene is TRBJ2-5, the V gene TRBV19, with 9 bases matching TRBD1. Germline CDR1 and CDR2: LNHDA and SQIVND (reference sequence). J lost 4 bases, V lost 6 bases, and 9 bases had no gene match. CDR3 length: 15 amino acids. In DNA, the CDR3 is TGTGCCAGTAGACCGGGCGGGACAGGGTCAGAGACCCAGTACTTC. Protein product: CASRPGGTGSETQYF.

The V call is TRBV4-1, the J call TRBJ2-5; no firm D call. With 1 base removed from V and 7 bases from J, the gap between germline ends came to 22 bases. The CDR3 covers 17 residues. The germline V gene encodes CDR1 MGHRA and CDR2 YSYEKL. CDR3 protein: CASSQGSGQVLQWTQYF. The DNA of the CDR3 is TGCGCCAGCAGCCAAGGATCCGGGCAGGTCCTTCAATGGACCCAGTACTTC.

This chain uses TRBV5-6 with TRBJ2-1; 9 bases align to TRBD1. The J segment lost 9 bases and the V segment lost 1 base, leaving 11 bases of the junction unmatched. The CDR3 consists of 16 residues. The germline V gene encodes CDR1 SGHDT and CDR2 YYEEEE. CDR3 sequence reads: CASSLYRTGVSVEQFF. As DNA, the CDR3 is TGTGCCAGCAGCTTGTACAGGACAGGGGTTTCGGTTGAGCAGTTCTTC.

The chain combines TRBV9 with TRBJ2-1; D gene unclear. Per the germline V gene, CDR1 is SGDLS and CDR2 is YYNGEE. The CDR3 runs to 13 residues. Between the trimmed V and J ends, which lost 1 base and 6 bases, there was a span of 8 bases. The CDR3 region has the DNA TGTGCCAGCAGCGTATCAAGTGGCAATGAGCAGTTCTTC. It yields the protein CASSVSSGNEQFF.

This clone was counted only a few times. The genes are TRBV7-8 and TRBJ1-2; TRBD1 agrees at 9 bases. The germline gives CDR1 SGHVS, CDR2 FQNEAQ. J was trimmed by 8 bases and V by 5 bases; bases with no gene match: 18. This CDR3 region has 17 residues. The DNA of the CDR3 is TGTGCCAGCAGCCCATCGTTAGGGGACAGGGTGGCGGGCGGCTACACCTTC. The encoded protein is CASSPSLGDRVAGGYTF.

As DNA, the CDR3 is TGTGCCAGCAGTTCCACCTACGAGCAGTACTTC. This translates into CASSSTYEQYF. V is TRBV27 and J is TRBJ2-7; D uncertain. Trimming removed 4 bases from V and 2 bases from J, with 3 bases in between. The CDR3 spans 11 residues. CDR1 and CDR2 (germline): MNHEY, SMNVEV (reference sequence).

This clone was detected once. J is TRBJ2-2 and V is TRBV25-1; TRBD1 agrees at 9 bases. Germline-derived CDR1 and CDR2 are MGHDK and SYGVNS. The CDR3 has 15 amino acids. The V and J ends lost 6 bases and 2 bases, in that order; junction bases with no gene match: 4. The CDR3 sequence is CASRTTGGNTGELFF. The CDR3 DNA is TGTGCCAGCAGAACGACAGGGGGAAACACCGGGGAGCTGTTTTTT.

This chain connects TRBV7-9 to TRBJ2-3; TRBD2 agrees at 10 bases. V lost 4 bases and J lost 8; bases outside the gene matches: 9. Looked up from germline, CDR1 is SEHNR and CDR2 is FQNEAQ (reference sequence). The CDR3 extends over 15 amino acids. CDR3 bases: TGTGCCAGCAGCTCCAGGGGGATAGCGGGAGGTACGCAGTATTTT. Amino acids: CASSSRGIAGGTQYF.

This chain connects TRBV9 to TRBJ1-2; D possibly corresponds to TRBD1 (6 bases). V shed 4 bases and J shed 2 bases, with 9 bases lying between them. Germline CDR1 reads SGDLS; CDR2 reads YYNGEE. CDR3 length: 13 residues. CDR3 amino acids: CASSTTGNYGYTF. DNA of the CDR3: TGTGCCAGCAGCACTACAGGGAACTATGGCTACACCTTC.

In regard to this clone: One end of the junction is discordant with germline, which a read error may explain. The V gene is TRBV7-7, the J gene TRBJ2-1; the match to TRBD2 covers 10 bases. Germline V gene data show CDR1 as SSHAT and CDR2 as FNYEAQ (reference sequence). CDR3 size: 15 residues. CDR3 bases: TGTGCTAGCAGCTTAGGTAGCGGGGGGCACAATGAGCAGTTCTTC. This translates into CASSLGSGGHNEQFF.

The chain is built from TRBV7-2 and TRBJ2-3; D might be TRBD2 (7 bases). The CDR3 extends over 16 amino acids. Germline V gene data show CDR1 as SGHTA and CDR2 as FQGNSA. Between the trimmed V and J ends, which lost 5 bases and 5 bases, there was a span of 20 bases. DNA for the CDR3: TGTGCCAGCAGCCCTTTTGGGGGGGGGCAGGTAGATACGCAGTATTTT. Its protein is CASSPFGGGQVDTQYF.

The rearrangement joins TRBV15 to TRBJ1-1; 7 nucleotides align to TRBD1. This CDR3 has 15 amino acids. Germline V gene lookup returns CDR1 LNHNV and CDR2 YYDKDF (reference sequence). V trimming: 1 base; J trimming: 5 bases; junction bases outside the gene matches: 7. The CDR3 spells CATSRATGRGTEAFF. DNA for the CDR3: TGTGCCACCAGCAGAGCGACAGGGAGGGGTACTGAAGCTTTCTTT.

This clone has just a few counts. The chain combines TRBV7-2 with TRBJ2-3; 9 nucleotides agree with TRBD1. This CDR3 comprises 17 residues. Trimming at V came to 5 bases and at J to 6 bases, leaving 15 bases not matched to a gene. CDR1 is SGHTA and CDR2 is FQGNSA in the germline V gene. CDR3 nucleotides: TGTGCCAGCAGCCAAACGTCACAGGGGGCCCATCTGGATACGCAGTATTTT. Translated, it gives CASSQTSQGAHLDTQYF.

This clone was seen a few times. Other nucleotide sequences from this sample produce the same CDR3. This chain uses TRBV30 with TRBJ2-2, with unresolved D. V lost 0 bases and J lost 1, with 6 bases in between. Germline values: CDR1 GTSNPN, CDR2 SVGIG (reference sequence). The CDR3 covers 14 residues. The CDR3 DNA sequence: TGTGCCTGGAGTGTAAGGGTGAACACCGGGGAGCTGTTTTTT. Its translation is CAWSVRVNTGELFF.

The table lists this clone with a few counts. The rearrangement joins TRBV6-6 to TRBJ2-7; 10 nucleotides align to TRBD2. The V gene's germline CDR1 is MNHNY and CDR2 SVGAGI (reference sequence). There are 15 residues in the CDR3. With V trimmed by 3 bases and J by 4 bases, 6 bases remained unmatched. The CDR3 is CASSYLAGGQYEQYF. CDR3 bases: TGTGCCAGCAGTTATTTAGCGGGAGGCCAGTACGAGCAGTACTTC.

The chain employs TRBV4-1 and TRBJ1-2; D perhaps matches TRBD1 (6 bases). CDR3 size: 15 residues. Per germline, CDR1 MGHRA and CDR2 YSYEKL. The V end was cut by 0 bases, the J end by 2 bases, with 10 bases between. The CDR3 spells CASSQDSQGNYGYTF. CDR3 nucleotides: TGCGCCAGCAGCCAAGATAGCCAGGGGAACTATGGCTACACCTTC.

V is TRBV25-1 and J is TRBJ1-2; 10 bases agree with TRBD1. Germline CDR1 and CDR2: MGHDK and SYGVNS. J gave up 3 bases and V 8 bases, and 6 bases lay outside the gene matches. This CDR3 region has 14 residues. The CDR3: CASGATGGYYGYTF. CDR3 DNA sequence: TGTGCCAGCGGGGCGACAGGGGGCTACTATGGCTACACCTTC.

CDR3 amino acids: CASTYNNEQFF. In DNA form, the CDR3 reads TGTGCCAGCACTTATAACAATGAGCAGTTCTTC. This chain joins TRBV28 and TRBJ2-1; D unclear. V shed 7 bases and J shed 5 bases, with 6 bases lying between them. CDR3 length equals 11 residues. Germline V gene data show CDR1 as MDHEN and CDR2 as SYDVKM.

This clone was detected a few times. The V and J genes are TRBV13 and TRBJ1-5, with a possible D match to TRBD1 (6 bases). The CDR3 loop spans 13 amino acids. The V end was cut by 5 bases, the J end by 7 bases, with 12 bases between. Germline V gene lookup returns CDR1 PRHDT and CDR2 FYEKMQ (reference sequence). The CDR3 here is CASSPFGGQPQHF. The CDR3 DNA follows: TGTGCCAGCAGCCCCTTCGGGGGCCAGCCCCAGCATTTT.

This clone occurred a few times. The chain employs TRBV7-2 and TRBJ2-1, with TRBD2 matching 13 bases. Trimming removed 5 bases from V and 5 bases from J; junction bases left unmatched: 6. CDR3 size: 16 residues. Germline V CDR1 and CDR2: SGHTA, FQGNSA. The CDR3 bases are TGTGCCAGCAGCCCGAGGGGGACTAGCGGGGACAATGAGCAGTTCTTC. Protein product: CASSPRGTSGDNEQFF. The full variable domain, its missing parts supplied by reference TRBV7-2 and TRBJ2-1, is GAGVSQSPSNKVTEKGKDVELRCDPISGHTALYWYRQSLGQGLEFLIYFQGNSAPDKSGLPSDRFSAERTGGSVSTLTIQRTQQEDSAVYLCASSPRGTSGDNEQFFGPGTRLTVL.

This clone was counted only a few times. The chain has TRBV7-2 and TRBJ2-3; D may be TRBD1 or TRBD2 (5 bases each). CDR1 SGHTA and CDR2 FQGNSA come from the germline V gene. V lost 1 base to trimming and J lost 6 bases, with 14 bases between them. The CDR3 spans 15 residues. The DNA of the CDR3 is TGTGCCAGCAGCTTAGGAGTCCGAGGGACGGATACGCAGTATTTT. This encodes CASSLGVRGTDTQYF.

The chain employs TRBV5-1 and TRBJ2-7; D not certain. Germline V gives CDR1 SGHRS, CDR2 YFSETQ. The CDR3 is made up of 13 amino acids. Trimming took 3 bases from V and 8 from J, leaving 15 bases between them. The CDR3, as DNA: TGCGCCAGCAGCTCCGAGGCAGGCTTCAAGCAGTACTTC. It codes for CASSSEAGFKQYF.

There are a few counts of this clone. The rearrangement links TRBV10-3 to TRBJ2-1, with 7 positions matching TRBD2. Trimming cost V 3 bases and J 7 bases; bases outside gene matches: 9. From germline, CDR1 is ENHRY and CDR2 SYGVKD. The CDR3 consists of 15 residues. The CDR3 spells CAISDSGGGLNEQFF. Written as DNA, the CDR3 is TGTGCCATCAGTGATTCGGGGGGTGGCTTAAATGAGCAGTTCTTC.

The chain employs TRBV5-1 and TRBJ2-1; D is uncertain. Germline CDR1 SGHRS, CDR2 YFSETQ. This CDR3 region has 16 residues. The V end lost 4 bases, the J end lost 0 bases, and 14 bases lay between the germline ends. This chain's CDR3 is CASSPRAPTSYNEQFF. The DNA for the CDR3 is TGCGCCAGCAGCCCCCGGGCCCCAACCTCCTACAATGAGCAGTTCTTC.

The DNA of the CDR3 is TGTGCCAGCTCACCACCGGCAGGGATGGAGACCCAGTACTTC. Amino acids: CASSPPAGMETQYF. This rearrangement joins TRBV18 to TRBJ2-5; tentatively, D is TRBD1 (5 bases). The CDR3 loop spans 14 amino acids. Germline lookup yields CDR1 KGHSH and CDR2 LQKENI. V was clipped by 0 bases and J by 5 bases, with 10 bases between them. The entire variable domain, with the rest obtained from reference TRBV18 and TRBJ2-5, is as follows: NAGVMQNPRHLVRRRGQEARLRCSPMKGHSHVYWYRQLPEEGLKFMVYLQKENIIDESGMPKERFSAEFPKEGPSILRIQQVVRGDSAAYFCASSPPAGMETQYFGPGTRLLVL.

This chain connects TRBV15 to TRBJ1-2; perhaps TRBD1 as D (5 bases). The CDR3 is made up of 13 amino acids. In germline, CDR1 is LNHNV, CDR2 YYDKDF (reference sequence). Trimming cost V 5 bases and J 6 bases, with 13 bases left between them. CDR3 amino acids: CATSVTRGDGYTF. The CDR3 DNA reads as TGTGCCACCAGCGTAACGCGGGGGGATGGCTACACCTTC.

In its sample, this clone was seen a few times. V gene TRBV27 combines with J gene TRBJ2-3, with unresolved D. Germline loops: CDR1 MNHEY, CDR2 SMNVEV (reference sequence). V was pared by 5 bases and J by 3 bases, with 12 bases between. This CDR3 has 14 amino acids. In DNA, the CDR3 is TGTGCCAGCAGTGCCACCCTTACAACAGATACGCAGTATTTT. Translation: CASSATLTTDTQYF.

This clone has only a few counts. The rearrangement joins TRBV5-1 to TRBJ2-3; D unresolved. The V end was cut by 0 bases, the J end by 4 bases, with 9 bases between. Germline V gives CDR1 SGHRS, CDR2 YFSETQ. The CDR3 runs to 14 residues. The CDR3 is CASSLGRVSDTQYF. DNA of the CDR3: TGCGCCAGCAGCTTGGGAAGAGTCTCAGATACGCAGTATTTT.